This T cell receptor (beta chain) originates from a study of chemoradiotherapy in HPV16-positive cancers. Study as a whole: Candidate HPV-specific T-cell clones and common TCR motifs came from functional assays in a couple of HPV16-positive patients.

V was clipped by 3 bases and J by 8 bases, with 11 bases between them. This CDR3 is built from 13 residues. From germline, CDR1 is MNHNS and CDR2 SASEGT. Comment on this clone: Its antigen is currently unknown.

Data came from immunoSEQ multiplex PCR; TCRdb stores just in-frame clones and leaves some out. Altogether around 53,000 clones are present, roughly nine tenths being singletons, with the ten largest covering roughly 3.5%. Overall study results and limits: Candidate HPV-specific clones and E7-related TCR motifs grew in tumor during treatment. In HPV16-positive patients, HPV-responsive T-cell expansion tracked better recurrence-free survival. Functional assays defining HPV-specific T cells used only a couple of HPV16-positive patients.

The J gene is TRBJ2-1, the V gene TRBV6-1; the D is unclear. The source of this sequence is a human donor with HPV-associated anogenital cancer. The specimen was blood, collected from a patient who underwent chemoradiotherapy. Here the CDR3 DNA reads TGTGCCAGCAGTGACAGCAGGTTGGATGAGCAGTTCTTC. This translates into CASSDSRLDEQFF.